The clone carrying this T cell receptor beta chain came up once. This specimen belongs to a study of cytomegalovirus exposure and HLA in healthy donors. The CDR3 is 14 residues long. CDR1 is SGHTA and CDR2 is FQGTGA in the germline V gene. V dropped 3 bases and J dropped 0 bases, with 8 bases sitting between them. A multiplex PCR was run with 60 Vbeta primers and 13 Jbeta primers. Sequenced by immunoSEQ multiplex PCR; TCRdb stores in-frame clones only, minus some. This table holds about 99,000 clones, roughly 77% found once. This receptor was taken from a woman in her late teens or twenties in good health and CMV-seropositive. The chain joins TRBV7-3 to TRBJ1-2; D gene ambiguous. The sample consisted of PBMCs. The CDR3 sequence is CASSFGESNYGYTF. Here the CDR3 DNA reads TGTGCCAGCAGCTTCGGGGAGTCTAACTATGGCTACACCTTC.